This T cell receptor beta chain appears in the sequencing data of a study of human T cells and chemical hapten exposure. The time point denotes: healthy volunteer bleed at 2 weeks. Extraction yielded total RNA from whole blood (unfractionated). Trimming removed 3 bases from V and 13 bases from J; junction bases left unmatched: 13. Germline CDR1 is MDHEN and CDR2 is SYDVKM. This CDR3 region has 16 residues. Individual cDNA molecules had unique molecular identifiers attached to them by the library. MiXCR, run by TCRdb on the RACE reads, gives a single entry per CDR3 protein. The sample includes 130,000 or so distinct CDR3 sequences, roughly 9% of them seen just once.

The source material was whole blood. This clonotype originated in a male donor in good health. Some clones in this sample may be carry-over from other donors' samples. The chain is built from TRBV28 and TRBJ2-1; 12 positions match TRBD2. This chain's CDR3 is CASSLAGTSGPRRQFF. Written as DNA, the CDR3 is TGTGCCAGCAGTTTGGCCGGGACTAGCGGGCCCCGGCGCCAGTTCTTC. The complete variable domain, with remaining parts taken from reference TRBV28 and TRBJ2-1, reads DVKVTQSSRYLVKRTGEKVFLECVQDMDHENMFWYRQDPGLGLRLIYFSYDVKMKEKGDIPEGYSVSREKKERFSLILESASTNQTSMYLCASSLAGTSGPRRQFFGPGTRLTVL.